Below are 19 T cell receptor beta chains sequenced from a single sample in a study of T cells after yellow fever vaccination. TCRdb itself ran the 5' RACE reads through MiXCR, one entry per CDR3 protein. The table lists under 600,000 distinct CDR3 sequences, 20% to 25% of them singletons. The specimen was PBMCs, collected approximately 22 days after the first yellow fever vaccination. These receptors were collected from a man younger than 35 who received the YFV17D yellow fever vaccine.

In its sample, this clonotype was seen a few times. The CDR3 here is CASSIDYEQYV. The CDR3 coding sequence is TGTGCCAGCAGCATCGACTACGAGCAGTACGTC. The chain has TRBV21-1 and TRBJ2-7. TRBV21-1 is a pseudogene segment. There are 11 residues in the CDR3.

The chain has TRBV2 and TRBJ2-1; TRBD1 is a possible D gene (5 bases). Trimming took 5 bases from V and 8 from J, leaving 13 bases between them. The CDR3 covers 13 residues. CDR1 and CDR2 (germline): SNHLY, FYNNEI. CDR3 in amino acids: CASSQEVGHEQFF. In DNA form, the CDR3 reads TGTGCCAGCAGTCAGGAAGTGGGGCATGAGCAGTTCTTC.

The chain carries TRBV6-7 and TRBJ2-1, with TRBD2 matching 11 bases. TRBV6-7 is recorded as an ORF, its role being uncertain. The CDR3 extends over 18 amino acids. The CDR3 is CTRSFRLAGGHSYNEQFF. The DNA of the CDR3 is TGTACCCGCAGTTTTAGGCTAGCGGGGGGTCACTCCTACAATGAGCAGTTCTTC.

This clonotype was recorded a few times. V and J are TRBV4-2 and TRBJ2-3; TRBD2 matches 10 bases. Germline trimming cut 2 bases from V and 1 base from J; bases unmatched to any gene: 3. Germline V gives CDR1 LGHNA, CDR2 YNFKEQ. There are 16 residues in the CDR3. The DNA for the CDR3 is TGTGCCAGCAGCCAAAGAAGCGGGGGGGGCACAGATACGCAGTATTTT. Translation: CASSQRSGGGTDTQYF.

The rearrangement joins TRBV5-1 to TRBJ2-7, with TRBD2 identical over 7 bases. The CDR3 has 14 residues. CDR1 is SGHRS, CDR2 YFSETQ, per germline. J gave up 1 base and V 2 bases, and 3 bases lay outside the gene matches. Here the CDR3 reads CASSFASGSYEQYV. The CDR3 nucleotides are TGCGCCAGCAGCTTCGCTAGCGGTTCCTACGAGCAGTACGTC.

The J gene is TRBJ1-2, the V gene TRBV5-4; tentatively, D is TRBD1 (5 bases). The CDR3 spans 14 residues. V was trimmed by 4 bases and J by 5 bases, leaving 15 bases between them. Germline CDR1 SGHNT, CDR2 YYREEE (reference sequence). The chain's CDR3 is CASSPAGGEYGYTF. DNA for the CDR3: TGTGCCAGCAGCCCCGCGGGGGGAGAGTATGGCTACACCTTC. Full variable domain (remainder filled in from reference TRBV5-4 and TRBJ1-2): ETGVTQSPTHLIKTRGQQVTLRCSSQSGHNTVSWYQQALGQGPQFIFQYYREEENGRGNFPPRFSGLQFPNYSSELNVNALELDDSALYLCASSPAGGEYGYTFGSGTRLTVV.

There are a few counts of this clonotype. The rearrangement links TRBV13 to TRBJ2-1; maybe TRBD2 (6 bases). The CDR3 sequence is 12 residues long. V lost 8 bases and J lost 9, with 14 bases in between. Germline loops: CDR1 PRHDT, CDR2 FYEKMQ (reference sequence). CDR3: CASYPGGPEQFF. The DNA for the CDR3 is TGTGCCAGCTACCCCGGAGGGCCTGAGCAGTTCTTC.

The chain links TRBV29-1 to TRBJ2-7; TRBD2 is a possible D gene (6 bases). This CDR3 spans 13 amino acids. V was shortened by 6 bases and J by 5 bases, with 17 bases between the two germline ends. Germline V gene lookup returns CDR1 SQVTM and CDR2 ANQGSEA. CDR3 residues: CSVRTGGPNEQYF. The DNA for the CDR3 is TGCAGCGTCAGGACCGGAGGGCCCAACGAGCAGTACTTC.

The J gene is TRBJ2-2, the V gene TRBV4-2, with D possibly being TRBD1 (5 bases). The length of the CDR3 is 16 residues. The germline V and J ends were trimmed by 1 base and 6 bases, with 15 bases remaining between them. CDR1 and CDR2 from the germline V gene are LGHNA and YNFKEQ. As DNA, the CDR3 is TGTGCCAGCAGCCAAGCGGTGTCAGGGCGCTCCGGGGAGCTGTTTTTT. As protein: CASSQAVSGRSGELFF.

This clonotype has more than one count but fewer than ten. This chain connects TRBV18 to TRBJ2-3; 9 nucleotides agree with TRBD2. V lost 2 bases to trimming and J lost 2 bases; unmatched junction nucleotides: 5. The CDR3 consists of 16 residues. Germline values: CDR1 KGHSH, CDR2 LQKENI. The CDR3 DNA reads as TGTGCCAGCTCACCAGGGACTAGCCCATCCACAGATACGCAGTATTTT. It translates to CASSPGTSPSTDTQYF.

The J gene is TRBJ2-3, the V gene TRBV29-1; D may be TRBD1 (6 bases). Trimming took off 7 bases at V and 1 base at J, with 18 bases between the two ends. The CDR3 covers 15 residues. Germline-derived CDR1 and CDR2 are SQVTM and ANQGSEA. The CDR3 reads CSANPGVVGTDTQYF. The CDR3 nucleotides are TGCAGCGCCAACCCAGGGGTGGTGGGCACAGATACGCAGTATTTT.

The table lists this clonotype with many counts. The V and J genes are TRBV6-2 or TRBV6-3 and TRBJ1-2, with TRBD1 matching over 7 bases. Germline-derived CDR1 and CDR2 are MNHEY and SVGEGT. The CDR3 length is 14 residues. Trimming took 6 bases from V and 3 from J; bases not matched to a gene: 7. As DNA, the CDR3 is TGTGCCAGCAGGACGACAGGGATGGACTATGGCTACACCTTC. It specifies CASRTTGMDYGYTF.

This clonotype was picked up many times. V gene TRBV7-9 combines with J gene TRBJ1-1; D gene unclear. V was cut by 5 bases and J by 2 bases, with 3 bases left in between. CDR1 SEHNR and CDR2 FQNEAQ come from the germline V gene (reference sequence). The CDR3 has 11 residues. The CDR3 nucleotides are TGTGCCAGCAGCACCAACACTGAAGCTTTCTTT. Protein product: CASSTNTEAFF. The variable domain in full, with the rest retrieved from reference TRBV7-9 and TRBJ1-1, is DTGVSQNPRHKITKRGQNVTFRCDPISEHNRLYWYRQTLGQGPEFLTYFQNEAQLEKSRLLSDRFSAERPKGSFSTLEIQRTEQGDSAMYLCASSTNTEAFFGQGTRLTVV.

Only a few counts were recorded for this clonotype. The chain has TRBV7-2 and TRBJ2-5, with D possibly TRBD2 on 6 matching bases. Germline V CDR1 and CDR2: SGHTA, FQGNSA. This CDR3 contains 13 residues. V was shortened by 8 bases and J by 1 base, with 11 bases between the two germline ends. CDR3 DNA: TGTGCCAGCGGGGGGACTGTCCAAGAGACCCAGTACTTC. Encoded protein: CASGGTVQETQYF.

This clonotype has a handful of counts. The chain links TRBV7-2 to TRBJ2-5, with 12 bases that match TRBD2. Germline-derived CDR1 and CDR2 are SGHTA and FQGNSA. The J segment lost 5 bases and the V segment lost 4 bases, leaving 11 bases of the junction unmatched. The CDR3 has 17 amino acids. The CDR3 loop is CASSSQRTSGTRETQYF. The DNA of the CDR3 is TGTGCCAGCAGCTCACAGAGGACTAGCGGGACCAGGGAGACCCAGTACTTC.

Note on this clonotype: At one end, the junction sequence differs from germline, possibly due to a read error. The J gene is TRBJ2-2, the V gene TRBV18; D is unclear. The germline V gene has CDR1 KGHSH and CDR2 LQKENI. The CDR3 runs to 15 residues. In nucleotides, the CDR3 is TGTGCCGGCTCCCTTCGTGCCGAGAACACCGGGGAGCTGTTTTTT. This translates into CAGSLRAENTGELFF. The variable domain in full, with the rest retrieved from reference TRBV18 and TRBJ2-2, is NAGVMQNPRHLVRRRGQEARLRCSPMKGHSHVYWYRQLPEEGLKFMVYLQKENIIDESGMPKERFSAEFPKEGPSILRIQQVVRGDSAAYFCAGSLRAENTGELFFGEGSRLTVL.

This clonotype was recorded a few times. CDR3 region: CASSSLFSSTDTQYF. The CDR3 DNA is TGTGCCAGCAGCTCCCTCTTTTCTAGCACAGATACGCAGTATTTT. The gene calls are TRBV11-2 and TRBJ2-3, with D hard to call. The CDR3 length is 15 residues. CDR1 and CDR2 (germline): SGHAT, FQNNGV. With 4 bases removed from V and 0 bases from J, the gap between germline ends came to 11 bases.

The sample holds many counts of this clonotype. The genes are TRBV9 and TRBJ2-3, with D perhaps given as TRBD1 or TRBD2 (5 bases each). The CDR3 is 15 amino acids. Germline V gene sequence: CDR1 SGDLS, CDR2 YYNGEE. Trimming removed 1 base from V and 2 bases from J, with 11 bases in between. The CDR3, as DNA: TGTGCCAGCAGCGTATCCTGGGGGAACACAGATACGCAGTATTTT. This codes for CASSVSWGNTDTQYF.

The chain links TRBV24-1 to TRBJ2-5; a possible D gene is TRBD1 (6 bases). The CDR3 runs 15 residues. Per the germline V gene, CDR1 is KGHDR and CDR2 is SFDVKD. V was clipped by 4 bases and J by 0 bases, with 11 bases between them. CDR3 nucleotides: TGTGCCACCAGTGAGTTAGGGGGTCACCAAGAGACCCAGTACTTC. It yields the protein CATSELGGHQETQYF.